The entry that follows covers one T cell receptor beta chain sequence. This entry comes from a study of blood T cell repertoires in COVID-19. About the research overall: Samples representing acute and convalescent COVID-19 were sourced from the United States, Italy and Spain. T cells, B-cell-depleted T cells, or PBMCs supplied cDNA or gDNA.

The CDR3 spans 15 residues. Germline values: CDR1 MNHEY, CDR2 SMNVEV (reference sequence). V gave up 2 bases and J gave up 6 bases; unmatched junction bases: 7. Assay used: immunoSEQ multiplex PCR; TCRdb lists only in-frame clones, some missing. The sample includes some 300,000 clones, nearly 90% of them seen just once. Seattle patients were enrolled while actively infected and followed longitudinally. The clonotype originates from a woman in her thirties or forties with COVID-19, enrolled during active disease. This rearrangement joins TRBV27 to TRBJ2-7; 10 positions agree with TRBD2. Sequencing input: peripheral blood. The CDR3 is CASSLPGLALTEQYF. In DNA form, the CDR3 reads TGTGCCAGCAGTTTACCGGGACTAGCGTTAACCGAGCAGTACTTC.